This T cell receptor (beta chain) was sequenced for a study of breast tumors, draining lymph nodes, adjacent tissues (dated by TCRdb to about 2016). A note on the overall study: In breast cancer patients, the study compared the TCR beta repertoires of tumor, adjacent nontumor tissue and axillary lymph nodes. In human breast cancer, the study set out to assess how tumor, surrounding tissue and draining lymph node repertoires relate to one another and whether T cells might be exchanged between them. The paper as a whole reports these results and caveats: The similarity between tumor and nontumor tissue repertoires was significantly greater in luminal-like breast cancer than in basal-like breast cancer. The data were considered consistent with the idea that most tumor T cells come from the lymph node and then expand in tumor tissue. Tumors showed preferential V and J gene usage, and their T-cell repertoire diversity fell below that of lymph nodes yet above that of nontumor tissue. The conclusion that tumor T cells originate in lymph nodes was presented as consistent with a hypothesis rather than as directly demonstrated.

For this clonotype: Its binding antigen is unknown. Base qualities are missing; no much larger clone stands one base away.

CDR1 and CDR2, looked up from the germline V gene (reference sequence), are LGHDT and YNNKEL. The CDR3 covers 15 residues, taking in both the cysteine and the phenylalanine. Only the CDR3 DNA stays, 45 bases, in frame from base 1. After removal of 2 bases from V and 5 bases from J, the junction retains 7 bases not matched to a gene. The lymph node samples were taken from the axillary draining lymph nodes of breast cancer patients. The sample was run on an Illumina HiSeq 2000. TCR beta chain libraries were generated through multiplex PCR amplification. High-throughput sequencing was used to analyze the amplified TCR beta chain products. TCRdb handled the public reads itself, with Q25 trimming in fastp and clone calling in MiXCR, and kept productive beta chains. Identical CDR3 proteins give one entry, which carries the most common genes and DNA. The sample table records around 110,000 distinct CDR3 sequences; around 30% of these occur just once. The ten largest make up 4.5% to 7% of the sample.

The clonotype was recovered from a female donor with breast cancer. Some clones in this sample may be carry-over from other donors' samples. Recombination connected TRBV3-1 to TRBJ1-1, with 8 junctional bases fitting TRBD1. The specimen was axillary lymph node tissue. The CDR3 region: CASSQRTGYRTEAFF. The DNA sequence is TGTGCCAGCAGCCAAAGGACAGGGTATCGGACTGAAGCTTTCTTT.